Listed below are T cell receptor beta chains from one sample, sequenced in a study of blood T cell repertoires in COVID-19. Here immunoSEQ multiplex PCR was the method, and the copy in TCRdb shows in-frame clones only, minus some. The table records some 45,000 clones, about 85% of them present only once. Sequenced material: peripheral blood. These receptors were obtained from a woman older than 75 with acute or convalescent COVID-19. Both conserved end residues are part of each CDR3. A D gene is named only where the DNA matches it firmly. Where a row states a size, it is once, few, many or the class of an expanded clone; other rows omit it.

j_gene: TRBJ2-2; abundance: -; d_gene: TRBD2; v_gene: TRBV3-1/TRBV3-2; CDR3nt: TGTGCCAGCAGCCTTACTAGCGGGAACACCGGGGAGCTGTTTTTT; CDR3aa: CASSLTSGNTGELFF
j_gene: TRBJ2-3; abundance: -; d_gene: -; v_gene: TRBV5-5; CDR3nt: TGTGCCAGCAGCTTGGAAGCTAGCAGAACCACAGATACGCAGTATTTT; CDR3aa: CASSLEASRTTDTQYF
j_gene: TRBJ1-2; abundance: -; d_gene: -; v_gene: TRBV28; CDR3nt: TGTGCCAGCAGACCTCAGGGGAACTATGGCTACACCTTC; CDR3aa: CASRPQGNYGYTF
j_gene: TRBJ1-5; abundance: -; d_gene: TRBD1; v_gene: TRBV18; CDR3nt: TGTGCCAGCTCAGATATCTGGACAGGGGACCAGCCCCAGCATTTT; CDR3aa: CASSDIWTGDQPQHF
j_gene: TRBJ1-1; abundance: -; d_gene: -; v_gene: TRBV19; CDR3nt: TGTGCCAGTAGTCTCACGGGGAGGTCCACTGAAGCTTTCTTT; CDR3aa: CASSLTGRSTEAFF
j_gene: TRBJ2-1; abundance: few; d_gene: -; v_gene: TRBV4-1; CDR3nt: TGCGCCAGCAGCCTCAGACAGAATGAGCAGTTCTTC; CDR3aa: CASSLRQNEQFF
j_gene: TRBJ1-1; abundance: -; d_gene: -; v_gene: TRBV6-5; CDR3nt: TGTGCCAGCAGTTACTCGAACCGGGTGGACACTGAAGCTTTCTTT; CDR3aa: CASSYSNRVDTEAFF
j_gene: TRBJ1-1; abundance: -; d_gene: -; v_gene: TRBV7-9; CDR3nt: TGTGCCAGCAGCTTAGACATCACTGAAGCTTTCTTT; CDR3aa: CASSLDITEAFF
j_gene: TRBJ1-6; abundance: -; d_gene: -; v_gene: TRBV27; CDR3nt: TGTGCCAGCAGTCCACAGGTAGAGAATTCACCCCTCCACTTT; CDR3aa: CASSPQVENSPLHF
j_gene: TRBJ2-7; abundance: -; d_gene: -; v_gene: TRBV19; CDR3nt: TGTGCCAGTAGTATGGGTCAGGTGGGTGTCTACGAGCAGTACTTC; CDR3aa: CASSMGQVGVYEQYF
j_gene: TRBJ1-5; abundance: -; d_gene: TRBD1; v_gene: TRBV5-1; CDR3nt: TGCGCCAGCAGACGAGGGACAGGAGATCAGCCCCAGCATTTT; CDR3aa: CASRRGTGDQPQHF
j_gene: TRBJ1-5; abundance: -; d_gene: -; v_gene: TRBV7-8; CDR3nt: TGTGCCAGCAGCTTAGGGGCGGGCCAGCCCCAGCATTTT; CDR3aa: CASSLGAGQPQHF
j_gene: TRBJ2-5; abundance: once; d_gene: -; v_gene: TRBV18; CDR3nt: TGTGCCAGCTCACCGGAGGAGACCCAGTACTTC; CDR3aa: CASSPEETQYF
j_gene: TRBJ2-1; abundance: -; d_gene: -; v_gene: TRBV29-1; CDR3nt: TGCAGCGTTGAAAGGACAGTCAATGAGCAGTTCTTC; CDR3aa: CSVERTVNEQFF
j_gene: TRBJ2-3; abundance: -; d_gene: TRBD2; v_gene: TRBV6-4; CDR3nt: TGTGCCAGCAGTGACTCGTTTAGGCTAGCGGGGAACACAGATACGCAGTATTTT; CDR3aa: CASSDSFRLAGNTDTQYF
j_gene: TRBJ2-3; abundance: -; d_gene: -; v_gene: TRBV28; CDR3nt: TGTGCCAGCAGTAGAGGGACTCTCCTACAGGAAGATACGCAGTATTTT; CDR3aa: CASSRGTLLQEDTQYF
j_gene: TRBJ1-1; abundance: -; d_gene: -; v_gene: TRBV9; CDR3nt: TGTGCCAGCAGCGTAGGGGGCCAGGCACCCATGAACACTGAAGCTTTCTTT; CDR3aa: CASSVGGQAPMNTEAFF
j_gene: TRBJ2-1; abundance: once; d_gene: TRBD2; v_gene: TRBV24-1; CDR3nt: TGTGCCACCAGGGAAGCGGGAGGGGGGAATGAGCAGTTCTTC; CDR3aa: CATREAGGGNEQFF
j_gene: TRBJ2-1; abundance: -; d_gene: TRBD2; v_gene: TRBV11-2; CDR3nt: TGTGCCAGCAGCGGGCCCCTCGGGGGACTAGTGGGTGAGCAGTTCTTC; CDR3aa: CASSGPLGGLVGEQFF
j_gene: TRBJ1-2; abundance: -; d_gene: TRBD1; v_gene: TRBV12-3/TRBV12-4; CDR3nt: TGTGCCAGCAGGCCAGGGGGAAACTATGGCTACACCTTC; CDR3aa: CASRPGGNYGYTF
j_gene: TRBJ2-7; abundance: -; d_gene: TRBD2; v_gene: TRBV6-2/TRBV6-3; CDR3nt: TGTGCCAGCAGTAGAAGCGGGACCCCGTCCTACGAGCAGTACTTC; CDR3aa: CASSRSGTPSYEQYF
j_gene: TRBJ1-2; abundance: -; d_gene: -; v_gene: TRBV5-6; CDR3nt: TGTGCCAGCAGCTTGGATCAGACAGGCAACTATGGCTACACCTTC; CDR3aa: CASSLDQTGNYGYTF
j_gene: TRBJ1-2; abundance: -; d_gene: -; v_gene: TRBV24-1; CDR3nt: TGTGCCACCAGTGACCCCAGGTCGGGCGCCCGAGGAGGGGGCTACACCTTC; CDR3aa: CATSDPRSGARGGGYTF
j_gene: TRBJ2-7; abundance: once; d_gene: TRBD2; v_gene: TRBV5-6; CDR3nt: TGTGCCAGCAGCTTCGTGGTAGCGGGCCTATCCTACGAGCAGTACTTC; CDR3aa: CASSFVVAGLSYEQYF
j_gene: TRBJ2-1; abundance: -; d_gene: TRBD1; v_gene: TRBV6-6; CDR3nt: TGTGCCAGCAGGACTCAGGGGGCGCACTACAATGAGCAGTTCTTC; CDR3aa: CASRTQGAHYNEQFF
j_gene: TRBJ2-1; abundance: -; d_gene: TRBD2; v_gene: TRBV10-3; CDR3nt: TGTGCCATCTGTAGCGGGGGGGACAATGAGCAGTTCTTC; CDR3aa: CAICSGGDNEQFF
j_gene: TRBJ1-2; abundance: few; d_gene: -; v_gene: TRBV19; CDR3nt: TGTGCCAGTAGTATATCAGAGGGAGGCTACACCTTC; CDR3aa: CASSISEGGYTF
j_gene: TRBJ2-2; abundance: -; d_gene: TRBD2; v_gene: TRBV7-9; CDR3nt: TGTGCCAGCAGACTAGCGGGAGCCCCCACCGGGGAGCTGTTTTTT; CDR3aa: CASRLAGAPTGELFF
j_gene: TRBJ2-5; abundance: once; d_gene: TRBD2; v_gene: TRBV30; CDR3nt: TGTGCCTGTCAGACTCTAGCGGGAAGAGAGACCCAGTACTTC; CDR3aa: CACQTLAGRETQYF
j_gene: TRBJ1-5; abundance: -; d_gene: -; v_gene: TRBV19; CDR3nt: TGTGCCAGTAGTATTCGGGGGTCTGGCCAGCCCCAGCATTTT; CDR3aa: CASSIRGSGQPQHF
j_gene: TRBJ1-2; abundance: -; d_gene: TRBD1; v_gene: TRBV2; CDR3nt: TGTGCCAGCAGTTTAACAGGGGGCACGTCTGGCTACACCTTC; CDR3aa: CASSLTGGTSGYTF
j_gene: TRBJ2-1; abundance: -; d_gene: TRBD2; v_gene: TRBV19; CDR3nt: TGTGCCAGTAGTATGGGAGATAGCGGGATCAATGAGCAGTTCTTC; CDR3aa: CASSMGDSGINEQFF
j_gene: TRBJ1-5; abundance: -; d_gene: -; v_gene: TRBV5-8; CDR3nt: TGTGCCAGCAGCCCTCGGGCCGGGGATAAGCCCCAGCATTTT; CDR3aa: CASSPRAGDKPQHF
j_gene: TRBJ1-5; abundance: -; d_gene: TRBD1; v_gene: TRBV30; CDR3nt: TGTGCCTGGAGTGGACAGGGAGGACAGCCCCAGCATTTT; CDR3aa: CAWSGQGGQPQHF
j_gene: TRBJ2-1; abundance: -; d_gene: TRBD1; v_gene: TRBV3-1/TRBV3-2; CDR3nt: TGTGCCAGCAGCCAAGGTAATACAGGGGGCTTTGAGCAGTTCTTC; CDR3aa: CASSQGNTGGFEQFF
j_gene: TRBJ1-3; abundance: -; d_gene: TRBD1; v_gene: TRBV18; CDR3nt: TGTGCCAGCCGCGGGACAGCCTCTGGAAACACCATATATTTT; CDR3aa: CASRGTASGNTIYF
j_gene: TRBJ2-1; abundance: -; d_gene: -; v_gene: TRBV19; CDR3nt: TGTGCCAGTAGTACCCCTAATTGGAATGAGCAGTTCTTC; CDR3aa: CASSTPNWNEQFF
j_gene: TRBJ2-3; abundance: -; d_gene: TRBD2; v_gene: TRBV3-1/TRBV3-2; CDR3nt: TGTGCCAGCAGCCATGGGACTAGTCCTAGCACAGATACGCAGTATTTT; CDR3aa: CASSHGTSPSTDTQYF
j_gene: TRBJ2-7; abundance: -; d_gene: TRBD2; v_gene: TRBV5-4; CDR3nt: TGTGCCAGCAGCTTGGCCGGTGGCGGGAGGGCCACCGAGCAGTACTTC; CDR3aa: CASSLAGGGRATEQYF
j_gene: TRBJ2-7; abundance: -; d_gene: TRBD1; v_gene: TRBV25-1; CDR3nt: TGTGCCAGCAGTGAATTCGGGACAGTTTACGAGCAGTACTTC; CDR3aa: CASSEFGTVYEQYF
j_gene: TRBJ1-3; abundance: -; d_gene: -; v_gene: TRBV3-1/TRBV3-2; CDR3nt: TGTGCCAGCAGCCAATTTTCACAGGTGAACTCTGGAAACACCATATATTTT; CDR3aa: CASSQFSQVNSGNTIYF
j_gene: TRBJ2-7; abundance: -; d_gene: TRBD1; v_gene: TRBV29-1; CDR3nt: TGCAGCGTTTCAGGGGGCGCATACGAGCAGTACTTC; CDR3aa: CSVSGGAYEQYF
j_gene: TRBJ2-5; abundance: -; d_gene: TRBD2; v_gene: TRBV27; CDR3nt: TGTGCCAGCAGTTTAGGCGTGGGACTAGCGCAGGAGACCCAGTACTTC; CDR3aa: CASSLGVGLAQETQYF
j_gene: TRBJ1-5; abundance: -; d_gene: -; v_gene: TRBV4-1; CDR3nt: TGCGCCAGCAGCGTCCAGGCTGGAGGAAGCAATCAGCCCCAGCATTTT; CDR3aa: CASSVQAGGSNQPQHF
j_gene: TRBJ1-4; abundance: -; d_gene: -; v_gene: TRBV21-1; CDR3nt: TGTGCCAGCAGCAAAAGTTTGAGAGACAGGGTTTCTTCAACTAATGAAAAACTGTTTTTT; CDR3aa: CASSKSLRDRVSSTNEKLFF
j_gene: TRBJ2-2; abundance: -; d_gene: TRBD2; v_gene: TRBV3-1/TRBV3-2; CDR3nt: TGTGCCAGCAGCCAAAGAGGGGCGGGAGGCGAGACCGGGGAGCTGTTTTTT; CDR3aa: CASSQRGAGGETGELFF
j_gene: TRBJ2-7; abundance: -; d_gene: -; v_gene: TRBV28; CDR3nt: TGTGCCAGCATTTCCGCCCTGAAGGAAGGGGCCTCCTACGAGCAGTACTTC; CDR3aa: CASISALKEGASYEQYF
j_gene: TRBJ1-2; abundance: -; d_gene: TRBD1; v_gene: TRBV28; CDR3nt: TGTGCCAGCAGTTCTACAGGGGGCGCAAACTATGGCTACACCTTC; CDR3aa: CASSSTGGANYGYTF
j_gene: TRBJ2-7; abundance: -; d_gene: TRBD1; v_gene: TRBV10-3; CDR3nt: TGTGCCATCAGTGGGACAGGGGCAATCGACGAGCAGTACTTC; CDR3aa: CAISGTGAIDEQYF